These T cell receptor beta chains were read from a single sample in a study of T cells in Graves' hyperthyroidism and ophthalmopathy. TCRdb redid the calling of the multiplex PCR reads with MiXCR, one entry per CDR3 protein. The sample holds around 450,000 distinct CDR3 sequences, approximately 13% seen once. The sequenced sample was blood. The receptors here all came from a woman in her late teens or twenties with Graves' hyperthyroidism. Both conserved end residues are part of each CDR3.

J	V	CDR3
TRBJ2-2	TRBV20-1	CSARDPGRKDTGELFF
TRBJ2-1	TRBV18	CASSPTGAVEQFF
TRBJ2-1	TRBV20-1	CSAYGEIRYNEQFF
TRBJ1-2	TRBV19	CASTWTGANYGYTF
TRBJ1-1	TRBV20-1	CSARHSGGVTEAFF
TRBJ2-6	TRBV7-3	CASTPSGGSSPSGANVLTF
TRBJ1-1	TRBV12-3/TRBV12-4	CASSLFGRDVAFF
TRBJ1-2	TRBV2	CASSVYRRGVGGYTF
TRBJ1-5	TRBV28	CASSLRGGRGNQPQHF
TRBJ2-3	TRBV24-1	CATSSGTITDTQYF
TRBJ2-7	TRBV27	CASSLQAGHPYEQYF
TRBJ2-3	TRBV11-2	CASSLDRGFGTDTQYF
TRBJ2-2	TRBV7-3	CASSLRGSRTGELFF
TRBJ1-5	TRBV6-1	CASSDLFSERNQPQHF
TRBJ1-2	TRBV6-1	CASSELEGSSSGYTF
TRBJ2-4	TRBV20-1	CSASRDSYIQYF
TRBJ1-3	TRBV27	CASSLLGTSGNTIYF
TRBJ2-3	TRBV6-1	CASSVVHTGANPDTQYF
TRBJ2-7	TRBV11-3	CASSDTRGGSYEQYF
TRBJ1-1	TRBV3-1	CASRLDGRTEAFF
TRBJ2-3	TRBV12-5	CASGPGTGGFTDTQYF
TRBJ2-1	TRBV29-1	CSVERGTSHQGEQFF
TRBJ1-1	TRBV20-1	CSASPTLRVNTEAFF
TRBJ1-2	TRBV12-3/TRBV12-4	CASGGQGAGNYGYTF
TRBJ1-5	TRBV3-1	CASSQGGQSQPQHF
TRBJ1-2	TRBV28	CASSLSSLNGYTF
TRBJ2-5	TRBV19	CASSIVAEQETQYF
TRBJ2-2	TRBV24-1	CATSDPSGQTNTGELFF
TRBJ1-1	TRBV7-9	CASSGTSLNTEAFF
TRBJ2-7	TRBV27	CASSPAPRSYEQYF
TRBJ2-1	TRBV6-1	CASSHSGDGYNEQFF
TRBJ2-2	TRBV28	CASTAGLNTGELFF
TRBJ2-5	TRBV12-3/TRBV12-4	CASSIFKIRGSDMETQYF
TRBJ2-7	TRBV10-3	CAISEGGQASHEQYF
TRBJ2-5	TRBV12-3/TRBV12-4	CASGTRLADQETLYF
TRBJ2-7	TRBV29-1	CSVVHSSYEQYF
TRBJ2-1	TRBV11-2	CASSFPRAGSYNEQFF
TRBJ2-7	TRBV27	CASSRQRTSYEQYF
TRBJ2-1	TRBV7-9	CASSPDRVVVSEQFF
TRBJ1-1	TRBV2	CASGETSLNTEAFF
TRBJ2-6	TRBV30	CACRISGANVLTF
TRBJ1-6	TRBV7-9	CASSLGGASNSPLHF
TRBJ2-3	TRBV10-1	CASSDTSVSSTDTQYF
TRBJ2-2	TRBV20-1	CSARDGAVTNTGELFF